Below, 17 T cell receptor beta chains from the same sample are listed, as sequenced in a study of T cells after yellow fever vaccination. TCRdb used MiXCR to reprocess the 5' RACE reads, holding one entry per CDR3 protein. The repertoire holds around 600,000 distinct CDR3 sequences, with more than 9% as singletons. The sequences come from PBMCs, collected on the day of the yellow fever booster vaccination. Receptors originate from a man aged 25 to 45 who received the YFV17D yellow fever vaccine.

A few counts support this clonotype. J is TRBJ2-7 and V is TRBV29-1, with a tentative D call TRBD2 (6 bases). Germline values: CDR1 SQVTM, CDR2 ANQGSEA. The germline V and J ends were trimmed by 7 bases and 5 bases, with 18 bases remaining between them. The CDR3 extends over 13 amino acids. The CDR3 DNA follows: TGCAGCGCCTCGAGTGGGACTCGTCACGAGCAGTACTTC. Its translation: CSASSGTRHEQYF.

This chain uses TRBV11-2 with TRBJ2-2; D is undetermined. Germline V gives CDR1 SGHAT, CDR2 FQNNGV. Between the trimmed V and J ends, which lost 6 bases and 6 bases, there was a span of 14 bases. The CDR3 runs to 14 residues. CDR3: CASRSEGGPGELFF. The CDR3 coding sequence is TGTGCCAGCAGGTCAGAAGGTGGGCCCGGGGAGCTGTTTTTT.

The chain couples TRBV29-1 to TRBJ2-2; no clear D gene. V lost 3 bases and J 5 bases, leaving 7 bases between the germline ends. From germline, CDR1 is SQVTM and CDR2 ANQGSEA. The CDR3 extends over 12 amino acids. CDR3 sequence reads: CSVEVVTGELFF. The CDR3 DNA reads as TGCAGCGTTGAGGTGGTTACCGGGGAGCTGTTTTTT.

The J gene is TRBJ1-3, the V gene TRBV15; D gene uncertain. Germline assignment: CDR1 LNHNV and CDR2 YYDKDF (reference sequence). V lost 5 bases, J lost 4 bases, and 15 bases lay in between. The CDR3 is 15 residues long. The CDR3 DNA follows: TGTGCCACCAGCGCTTGGAACGCGTCCGGAAACACCATATATTTT. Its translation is CATSAWNASGNTIYF. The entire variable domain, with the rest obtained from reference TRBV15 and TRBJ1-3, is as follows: DAMVIQNPRYQVTQFGKPVTLSCSQTLNHNVMYWYQQKSSQAPKLLFHYYDKDFNNEADTPDNFQSRRPNTSFCFLDIRSPGLGDTAMYLCATSAWNASGNTIYFGEGSWLTVV.

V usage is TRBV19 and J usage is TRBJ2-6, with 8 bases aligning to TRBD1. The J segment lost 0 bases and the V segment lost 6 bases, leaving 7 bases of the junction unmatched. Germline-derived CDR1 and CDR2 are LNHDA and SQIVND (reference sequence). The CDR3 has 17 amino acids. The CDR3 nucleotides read TGTGCCAGTAGCTCGGACAGGGTTCCCTCTGGGGCCAACGTCCTGACTTTC. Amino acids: CASSSDRVPSGANVLTF.

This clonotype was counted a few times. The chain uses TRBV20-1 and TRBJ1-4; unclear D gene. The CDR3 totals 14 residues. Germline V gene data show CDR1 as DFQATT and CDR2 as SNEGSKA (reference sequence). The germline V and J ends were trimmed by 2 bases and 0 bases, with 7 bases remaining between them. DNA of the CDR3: TGCAGTGCTAGATTCGATGCAACTAATGAAAAACTGTTTTTT. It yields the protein CSARFDATNEKLFF.

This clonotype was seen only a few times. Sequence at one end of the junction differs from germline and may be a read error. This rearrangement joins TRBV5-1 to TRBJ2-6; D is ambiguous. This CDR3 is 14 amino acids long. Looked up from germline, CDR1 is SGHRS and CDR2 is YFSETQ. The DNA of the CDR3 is TGTGCCAGCAGCCTCAGTCCTGGGGCCAACGTCCTGACTTTC. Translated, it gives CASSLSPGANVLTF. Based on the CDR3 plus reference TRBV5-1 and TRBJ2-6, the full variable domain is KAGVTQTPRYLIKTRGQQVTLSCSPISGHRSVSWYQQTPGQGLQFLFEYFSETQRNKGNFPGRFSGRQFSNSRSEMNVSTLELGDSALYLCASSLSPGANVLTFGAGSRLTVL.

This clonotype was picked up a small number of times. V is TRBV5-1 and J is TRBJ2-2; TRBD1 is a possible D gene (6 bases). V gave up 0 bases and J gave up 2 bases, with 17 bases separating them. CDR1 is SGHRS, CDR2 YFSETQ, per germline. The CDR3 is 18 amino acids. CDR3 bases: TGCGCCAGCAGCTTGGGGGGTCTAACAGGGTCCAACACCGGGGAGCTGTTTTTT. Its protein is CASSLGGLTGSNTGELFF.

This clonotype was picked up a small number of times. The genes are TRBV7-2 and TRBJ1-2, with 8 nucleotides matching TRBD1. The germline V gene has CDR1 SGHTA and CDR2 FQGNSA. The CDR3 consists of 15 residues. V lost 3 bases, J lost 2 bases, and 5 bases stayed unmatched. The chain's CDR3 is CASSFQTGENYGYTF. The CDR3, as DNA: TGTGCCAGCAGCTTTCAGACAGGGGAGAACTATGGCTACACCTTC.

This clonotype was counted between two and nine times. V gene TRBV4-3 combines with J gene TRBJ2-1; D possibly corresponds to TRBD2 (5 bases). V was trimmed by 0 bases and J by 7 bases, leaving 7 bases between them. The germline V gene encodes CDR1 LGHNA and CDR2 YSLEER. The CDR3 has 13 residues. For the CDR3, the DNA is TGCGCCAGCAGCCAAGAACCGGGGAATGAGCAGTTCTTC. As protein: CASSQEPGNEQFF.

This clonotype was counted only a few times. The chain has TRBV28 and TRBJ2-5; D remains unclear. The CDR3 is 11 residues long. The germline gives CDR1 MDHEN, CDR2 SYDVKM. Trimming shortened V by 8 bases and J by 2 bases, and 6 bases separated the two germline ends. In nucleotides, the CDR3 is TGTGCCAGCGCAAAACAAGAGACCCAGTACTTC. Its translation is CASAKQETQYF. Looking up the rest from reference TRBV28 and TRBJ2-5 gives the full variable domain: DVKVTQSSRYLVKRTGEKVFLECVQDMDHENMFWYRQDPGLGLRLIYFSYDVKMKEKGDIPEGYSVSREKKERFSLILESASTNQTSMYLCASAKQETQYFGPGTRLLVL.

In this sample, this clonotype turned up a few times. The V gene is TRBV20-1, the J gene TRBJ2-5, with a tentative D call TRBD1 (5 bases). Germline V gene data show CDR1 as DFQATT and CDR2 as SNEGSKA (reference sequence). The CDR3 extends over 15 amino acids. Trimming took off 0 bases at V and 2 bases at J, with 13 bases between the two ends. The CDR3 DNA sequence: TGCAGTGCTAGAGATCGGACACCTGATCAAGAGACCCAGTACTTC. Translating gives CSARDRTPDQETQYF.

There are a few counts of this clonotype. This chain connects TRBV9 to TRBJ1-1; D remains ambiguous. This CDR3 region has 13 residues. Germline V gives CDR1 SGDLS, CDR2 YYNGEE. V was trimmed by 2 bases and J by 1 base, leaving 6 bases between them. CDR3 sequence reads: CASSVSANTEAFF. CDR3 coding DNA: TGTGCCAGCAGCGTTAGCGCGAACACTGAAGCTTTCTTT. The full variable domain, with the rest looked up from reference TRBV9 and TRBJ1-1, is DSGVTQTPKHLITATGQRVTLRCSPRSGDLSVYWYQQSLDQGLQFLIQYYNGEERAKGNILERFSAQQFPDLHSELNLSSLELGDSALYFCASSVSANTEAFFGQGTRLTVV.

The CDR3 DNA reads TGTGCCAGCACCCCTGGCCCGAATAACGCCGGGGAGCTGTTTTTT. Protein sequence: CASTPGPNNAGELFF. This chain joins TRBV5-4 and TRBJ2-2; D remains ambiguous. Germline CDR1 reads SGHNT; CDR2 reads YYREEE (reference sequence). CDR3 length equals 15 residues. Trimming took off 6 bases at V and 6 bases at J, with 18 bases between the two ends.

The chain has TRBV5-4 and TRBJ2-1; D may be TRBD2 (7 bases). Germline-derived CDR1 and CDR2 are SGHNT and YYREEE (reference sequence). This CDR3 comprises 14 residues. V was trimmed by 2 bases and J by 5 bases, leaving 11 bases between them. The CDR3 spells CASSFKRDNNEQFF. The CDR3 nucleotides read TGTGCCAGCAGCTTTAAGCGGGACAACAATGAGCAGTTCTTC.

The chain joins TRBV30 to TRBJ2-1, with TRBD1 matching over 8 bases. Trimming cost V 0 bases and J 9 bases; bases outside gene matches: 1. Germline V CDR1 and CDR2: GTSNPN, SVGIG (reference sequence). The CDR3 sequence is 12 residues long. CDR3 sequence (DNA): TGTGCCTGGAGTGTACAGGGGGTTGAGCAGTTCTTC. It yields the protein CAWSVQGVEQFF.

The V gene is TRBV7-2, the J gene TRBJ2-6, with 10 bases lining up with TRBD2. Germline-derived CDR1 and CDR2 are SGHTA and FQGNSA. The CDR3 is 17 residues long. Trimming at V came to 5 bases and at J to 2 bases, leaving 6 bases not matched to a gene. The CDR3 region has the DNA TGTGCCAGCAGCCCACTAGCGGGATCGGCTGGGGCCAACGTCCTGACTTTC. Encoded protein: CASSPLAGSAGANVLTF. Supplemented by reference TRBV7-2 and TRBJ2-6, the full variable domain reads GAGVSQSPSNKVTEKGKDVELRCDPISGHTALYWYRQSLGQGLEFLIYFQGNSAPDKSGLPSDRFSAERTGGSVSTLTIQRTQQEDSAVYLCASSPLAGSAGANVLTFGAGSRLTVL.